These 23 T cell receptor beta chains were sequenced from one sample in a study of post-analysis software for immune sequencing data (dated by TCRdb to about 2015). Findings and caveats that apply to the study as a whole: Significantly higher frequencies in patients than in controls were found for several TRBV segments, including TRBV5-6, TRBV5-1 and TRBV20-1.

The receptor library was made with PCR. The data were produced on an Illumina HiSeq 2500. To reduce PCR and sequencing biases, unique molecular identifiers were built into the TCR beta cDNA libraries. Clones were called with MiXCR by TCRdb after fastp trimmed the public reads at Q25, and only in-frame beta chains were retained. Identical CDR3 proteins give one entry, which carries the most common genes and DNA. The sample includes 750,000 to 950,000 distinct CDR3 sequences, with about 45% observed a single time. Around 4.7% of the sample is held by the ten biggest clonotypes. Antigens of these TCRs are unknown. The specimen was blood. These receptor sequences come from a girl aged 5 to 17 with multiple sclerosis.

The table lists this clonotype with a few counts. This chain uses TRBV11-2 with TRBJ2-1, with 8 bases aligning to TRBD2. Germline V gene lookup returns CDR1 SGHAT and CDR2 FQNNGV. This CDR3 comprises 15 residues. Trimming cost V 2 bases and J 10 bases; bases outside gene matches: 10. Here the CDR3 reads CASSLKVSGKAEQFF. In DNA, the CDR3 is TGTGCCAGCAGCTTAAAGGTTAGCGGGAAAGCCGAGCAGTTCTTC. The full variable domain, its missing parts supplied by reference TRBV11-2 and TRBJ2-1, is EAGVAQSPRYKIIEKRQSVAFWCNPISGHATLYWYQQILGQGPKLLIQFQNNGVVDDSQLPKDRFSAERLKGVDSTLKIQPAKLEDSAVYLCASSLKVSGKAEQFFGPGTRLTVL.

This clonotype has more than one count but fewer than ten. The chain couples TRBV20-1 to TRBJ2-7; D uncertain. The ends were cut back, 0 bases at V and 0 bases at J, with 9 bases in the middle. The CDR3 runs to 14 residues. The V gene's germline CDR1 is DFQATT and CDR2 SNEGSKA (reference sequence). The DNA for the CDR3 is TGCAGTGCTAGAGAAGGACCTAACTCCTACGAGCAGTACTTC. It specifies CSAREGPNSYEQYF.

The rearrangement joins TRBV20-1 to TRBJ2-7; TRBD2 might be the D (6 bases). The CDR3 is 12 residues long. Per germline, CDR1 DFQATT and CDR2 SNEGSKA (reference sequence). V lost 5 bases to trimming and J lost 3 bases, with 11 bases between them. The CDR3 protein is CSARTTGYEQYF. CDR3 DNA: TGCAGTGCTCGGACTACCGGCTACGAGCAGTACTTC.

V gene TRBV11-1 combines with J gene TRBJ2-1; tentatively, D is TRBD1 (5 bases). Trimming left V 6 bases short and J 8 bases short, with 11 bases between. CDR1 is SGHAT, CDR2 FQDESV, per germline (reference sequence). The CDR3 runs 12 residues. The CDR3, as DNA: TGTGCCAGCAGTGCAGGGTTCGATGAGCAGTTCTTC. This gives the protein CASSAGFDEQFF.

CDR3: CASSTPSLARVTDTQYF. The DNA for the CDR3 is TGTGCCAGTAGTACACCCTCCCTAGCGAGGGTCACAGATACGCAGTATTTT. The V and J genes are TRBV19 and TRBJ2-3, with a weak D call TRBD2 (6 bases). The CDR3 runs to 17 residues. Germline-derived CDR1 and CDR2 are LNHDA and SQIVND (reference sequence). Trimming took off 4 bases at V and 2 bases at J, with 19 bases between the two ends.

This chain links TRBV6-5 with TRBJ2-2; no definite D call. Germline V gene lookup returns CDR1 MNHEY and CDR2 SVGAGI. The CDR3 runs to 16 residues. Trimming cost V 0 bases and J 4 bases, with 12 bases left between them. The CDR3 is CASSYSPPESTGELFF. In DNA form, the CDR3 reads TGTGCCAGCAGTTACTCGCCCCCAGAAAGCACCGGGGAGCTGTTTTTT.

This clonotype was found once. The J gene is TRBJ2-7, the V gene TRBV11-2, with D perhaps TRBD1 or TRBD2 (6 bases each). The CDR3 spans 15 residues. V was shortened by 2 bases and J by 2 bases, with 13 bases between the two germline ends. In germline, CDR1 is SGHAT, CDR2 FQNNGV. The CDR3 is CASSLRGARTYEQYF. The CDR3 nucleotides are TGTGCCAGCAGCTTAAGGGGGGCTCGAACCTACGAGCAGTACTTC. Together with reference TRBV11-2 and TRBJ2-7, the CDR3 gives the full variable domain: EAGVAQSPRYKIIEKRQSVAFWCNPISGHATLYWYQQILGQGPKLLIQFQNNGVVDDSQLPKDRFSAERLKGVDSTLKIQPAKLEDSAVYLCASSLRGARTYEQYFGPGTRLTVT.

This clonotype showed up just a few times. The chain carries TRBV20-1 and TRBJ2-7, with a tentative D call TRBD2 (5 bases). This CDR3 is built from 14 residues. V gave up 3 bases and J gave up 0 bases, with 12 bases separating them. CDR1 DFQATT and CDR2 SNEGSKA come from the germline V gene (reference sequence). The CDR3, as DNA: TGCAGTGCTAGTACTGGTGGGAGCTCCTACGAGCAGTACTTC. It yields the protein CSASTGGSSYEQYF.

Of note for this clonotype: The junction does not match germline at one end; this may be a read error. The rearrangement uses TRBV5-1 and TRBJ2-1, with D unresolved. Gene TRBJ2-7 matches the end of the DNA better, so the J call may be wrong. The germline V gene encodes CDR1 SGHRS and CDR2 YFSETQ. The CDR3 length is 16 residues. CDR3 nucleotides: TGTGCCAGCAGCTTGGACCCTCCGAGCTCCTACAATGAGCAGTACTTC. It specifies CASSLDPPSSYNEQYF.

The chain joins TRBV2 to TRBJ2-5; 14 positions match TRBD2. Trimming at V came to 3 bases and at J to 5 bases, leaving 8 bases not matched to a gene. Germline V gene lookup returns CDR1 SNHLY and CDR2 FYNNEI. The CDR3 is 17 amino acids. The DNA for the CDR3 is TGTGCCAGCAGTGAGGGGACTAGCGGGAGTAGGATGGAGACCCAGTACTTC. This sequence encodes CASSEGTSGSRMETQYF.

The chain couples TRBV20-1 to TRBJ2-7; maybe TRBD2 (6 bases). This CDR3 spans 15 amino acids. CDR1 DFQATT and CDR2 SNEGSKA come from the germline V gene (reference sequence). The V end lost 6 bases, the J end lost 4 bases, and 22 bases lay between the germline ends. This chain's CDR3 is CSAADSSALPYEQYF. CDR3 nucleotides: TGCAGTGCCGCCGATTCTAGCGCTCTACCGTACGAGCAGTACTTC.

The chain carries TRBV6-5 and TRBJ2-1; D is possibly TRBD1 (6 bases). Germline loops: CDR1 MNHEY, CDR2 SVGAGI. Trimming removed 4 bases at V and 9 bases at J, with 16 bases between. CDR3 size: 14 residues. The CDR3 sequence is CASSFPTGIGEQFF. DNA for the CDR3: TGTGCCAGCAGTTTCCCGACAGGTATTGGTGAGCAGTTCTTC.

This rearrangement joins TRBV28 to TRBJ2-1, with unresolved D. This CDR3 contains 15 residues. V shed 2 bases and J shed 8 bases, with 16 bases lying between them. The germline gives CDR1 MDHEN, CDR2 SYDVKM. CDR3 amino acids: CASSLTPSALHEQFF. DNA for the CDR3: TGTGCCAGCAGTTTAACCCCATCGGCTCTGCATGAGCAGTTCTTC.

There are a few counts of this clonotype. The rearrangement joins TRBV4-2 to TRBJ2-5; TRBD2 agrees at 12 bases. Per germline, CDR1 LGHNA and CDR2 YNFKEQ. CDR3 length: 16 residues. V dropped 2 bases and J dropped 5; count of bases not matched to a gene: 6. The CDR3 sequence is CASSQSLLAGGETQYF. CDR3 sequence (DNA): TGTGCCAGCAGCCAATCCTTACTAGCGGGAGGTGAGACCCAGTACTTC.

Turning to this clonotype: This is likely a read error, given that the CDR3 carries no conserved phenylalanine or tryptophan at its end. The chain employs TRBV20-1 and TRBJ2-1; 9 bases are a match to TRBD2. Germline loops: CDR1 DFQATT, CDR2 SNEGSKA (reference sequence). There are 13 residues in the CDR3. With V trimmed by 4 bases and J by 8 bases, 6 bases remained unmatched. CDR3 bases: TGCAGTGCTAAAGGGACTAGCTTAGATGAGCAGTTCTGC. Protein sequence: CSAKGTSLDEQFC.

V gene TRBV20-1 combines with J gene TRBJ2-5, with TRBD2 as a possible D gene (6 bases). Trimming removed 3 bases at V and 5 bases at J, with 13 bases between. This CDR3 spans 13 amino acids. The germline CDR1 and CDR2 sequences are DFQATT and SNEGSKA (reference sequence). CDR3 loop: CSAREGSVETQYF. The CDR3, as DNA: TGCAGTGCTAGGGAGGGTAGCGTGGAGACCCAGTACTTC.

The rearrangement uses TRBV7-9 and TRBJ2-7; either TRBD1 or TRBD2 may fit D (5 bases each). Trimming stripped 5 bases from V and 3 bases from J, with 8 bases between. The CDR3 loop spans 12 amino acids. Germline loops: CDR1 SEHNR, CDR2 FQNEAQ (reference sequence). The CDR3 coding sequence is TGTGCCAGCAGCATGGGGGTCTACGAGCAGTACTTC. Amino acid sequence: CASSMGVYEQYF.

This chain connects TRBV3-1 to TRBJ2-3; TRBD2 agrees at 7 bases. Germline assignment: CDR1 LGHDT and CDR2 YNNKEL (reference sequence). V dropped 1 base and J dropped 14; count of bases not matched to a gene: 9. CDR3 size: 13 residues. The CDR3 reads CASSQAMSGNVYF. As DNA, the CDR3 is TGTGCCAGCAGCCAAGCTATGAGCGGGAACGTGTATTTT.

In this sample, this clonotype turned up a few times. V is TRBV4-1 and J is TRBJ2-5, with no clear D. V was shortened by 4 bases and J by 0 bases, with 12 bases between the two germline ends. This CDR3 has 15 amino acids. The germline V gene encodes CDR1 MGHRA and CDR2 YSYEKL. This CDR3 reads CASSPLESHQETQYF. CDR3 DNA: TGCGCCAGCAGCCCCCTCGAAAGCCACCAAGAGACCCAGTACTTC.

V gene TRBV7-3 combines with J gene TRBJ2-7; 7 bases map to TRBD2. Germline V gene sequence: CDR1 SGHTA, CDR2 FQGTGA. The V segment lost 5 bases and the J segment 5 bases; nucleotides outside the gene matches: 12. This CDR3 has 15 residues. CDR3 nucleotide sequence: TGTGCCAGCAGCCCACAGCGGGGCCCTACCCACGAGCAGTACTTC. Protein product: CASSPQRGPTHEQYF.

The chain joins TRBV28 to TRBJ2-3; the match to TRBD2 covers 11 bases. The CDR3 has 15 amino acids. CDR1 is MDHEN, CDR2 SYDVKM, per germline. Trimming took 6 bases from V and 5 from J; bases not matched to a gene: 7. CDR3 DNA: TGTGCCAGCAGCCGCGGACTAGCGGGTAGAGATACGCAGTATTTT. It yields the protein CASSRGLAGRDTQYF.

In this sample, this clonotype turned up a few times. This chain links TRBV12-3 or TRBV12-4 with TRBJ2-1; D is ambiguous. V lost 5 bases to trimming and J lost 0 bases, with 11 bases between them. CDR3 length: 15 amino acids. CDR3 residues: CASSPATGSYNEQFF. Here the CDR3 DNA reads TGTGCCAGCAGTCCCGCTACTGGCTCCTACAATGAGCAGTTCTTC.

The rearrangement uses TRBV29-1 and TRBJ2-7; possibly TRBD1 or TRBD2 for D (6 bases each). Germline values: CDR1 SQVTM, CDR2 ANQGSEA. The CDR3 is made up of 13 amino acids. The V and J ends lost 4 bases and 2 bases respectively, with 12 bases between them. The CDR3: CSVGRDNTYEQYF. CDR3 coding DNA: TGCAGCGTTGGGCGGGACAACACCTACGAGCAGTACTTC.